This T cell receptor beta chain was observed in a study of cytomegalovirus exposure and HLA in healthy donors. Germline CDR1 MDHEN, CDR2 SYDVKM. The V and J ends lost 6 bases and 3 bases, in that order; junction bases with no gene match: 15. CDR3 length equals 17 residues. PCR employed 60 Vbeta and 13 Jbeta primers. The assay was immunoSEQ multiplex PCR, and TCRdb's table has in-frame clones only and misses some. The sample has about 150,000 clones. Sample: PBMCs. V gene TRBV28 combines with J gene TRBJ2-3, with 7 bases matching TRBD1. This TCR was sampled from a woman between 50 and 59 years old in good health and CMV-seronegative. CDR3 nucleotide sequence: TGTGCCAGCAGGTTGAGGGGGCGAGGAAGGAGGACAGATACGCAGTATTTT. It translates to CASRLRGRGRRTDTQYF. The full variable domain, completed using reference TRBV28 and TRBJ2-3, is DVKVTQSSRYLVKRTGEKVFLECVQDMDHENMFWYRQDPGLGLRLIYFSYDVKMKEKGDIPEGYSVSREKKERFSLILESASTNQTSMYLCASRLRGRGRRTDTQYFGPGTRLTVL.